A selection of T cell receptor beta chains follows, all from one sample in a study of PD-L1 blockade in urothelial cancer. The method was immunoSEQ multiplex PCR; TCRdb's version includes in-frame clones alone and lacks a portion of them. The sample includes more than 95,000 clones, about 84% of them seen just once. The material sequenced was PBMCs, taken around atezolizumab (anti-PD-L1) treatment. The receptors derive from a middle-aged man with urothelial cancer. Both conserved end residues are part of each CDR3. Fields, in order: clone size, V gene, J gene, D gene, CDR3 protein, CDR3 DNA. D genes are given only for firm matches. Size tells how often a clone was seen (once, few, many) or the class of an expanded clone, and some rows leave it out.

>.|TRBV6-5|TRBJ1-1|TRBD1
CACNGQGRTAFF
TGTGCCTGCAACGGACAGGGGAGGACGGCTTTCTTT
>.|TRBV11-2|TRBJ2-7|TRBD1
CASSLAGTGEEQYF
TGTGCCAGCAGCTTAGCTGGGACAGGGGAAGAGCAGTACTTC
>.|TRBV18|TRBJ2-7|.
CASSPGRSAYEQYF
TGTGCCAGCTCACCGGGCAGGTCAGCCTACGAGCAGTACTTC
>.|TRBV10-2|TRBJ1-6|.
CASSESPGGYNSPLHF
TGCGCCAGCAGTGAGTCGCCAGGAGGATATAATTCACCCCTCCACTTT
>.|TRBV18|TRBJ1-3|.
CASSPQGKNTIYF
TGTGCCAGCTCACCGCAGGGAAAAAACACCATATATTTT
>.|TRBV15|TRBJ2-6|TRBD1
CATSGDREGPRSGANVLTF
TGTGCCACCAGCGGGGACAGGGAGGGACCCCGCTCTGGGGCCAACGTCCTGACTTTC
>.|TRBV30|TRBJ2-7|.
CAWTPRDISSYEQYF
TGTGCCTGGACGCCCCGGGACATCTCCTCCTACGAGCAGTACTTC
>.|TRBV10-3|TRBJ2-6|.
CAISELANVLTF
TGTGCCATCAGTGAACTGGCCAACGTCCTGACTTTC
>.|TRBV7-3|TRBJ1-1|TRBD1
CASSLMQGANTEAFF
TGTGCCAGCAGCTTAATGCAGGGGGCGAACACTGAAGCTTTCTTT
>.|TRBV9|TRBJ1-3|.
CASSVVGGSGNTIYF
TGTGCCAGCAGCGTAGTAGGAGGTTCTGGAAACACCATATATTTT
>once|TRBV5-5|TRBJ1-4|.
CASSLDWAEGEKLFF
TGTGCCAGCAGCTTGGATTGGGCCGAGGGTGAAAAACTGTTTTTT
>.|TRBV28|TRBJ2-7|.
CASSLAGVGKHYEQYF
TGTGCCAGCAGTTTAGCCGGGGTGGGAAAACACTACGAGCAGTACTTC
>.|TRBV18|TRBJ2-7|TRBD1
CASSLGSDRAYEQYF
TGTGCCAGCTCACTTGGGAGCGACAGGGCATACGAGCAGTACTTC
>.|TRBV5-6|TRBJ1-2|.
CASSLNYGYTF
TGTGCCAGCAGCCTAAACTATGGCTACACCTTC
>.|TRBV7-2|TRBJ2-3|TRBD2
CASSLASGGGTDTQYF
TGTGCCAGCAGCTTAGCTAGCGGGGGGGGCACAGATACGCAGTATTTT
>.|TRBV19|TRBJ1-2|.
CASSIPTDRYGYTF
TGTGCCAGTAGTATCCCCACAGACCGATATGGCTACACCTTC
>.|TRBV11-2|TRBJ2-5|TRBD1
CASRHRDREETQYF
TGTGCCAGCAGACACCGGGACAGGGAAGAGACCCAGTACTTC
>.|TRBV7-3|TRBJ2-5|TRBD2
CASSSGLAGVETQYF
TGTGCCAGCAGCTCGGGACTAGCGGGAGTTGAGACCCAGTACTTC
>.|TRBV6-5|TRBJ2-1|.
CASSATKNEQFF
TGTGCCAGCAGTGCCACTAAGAATGAGCAGTTCTTC
>.|TRBV5-1|TRBJ2-5|TRBD1
CASSSGQGRETQYF
TGCGCCAGCAGCAGCGGACAGGGAAGAGAGACCCAGTACTTC
>.|TRBV7-2|TRBJ1-2|.
CASSPRGNRVSGGYTF
TGTGCCAGCAGCCCCCGCGGAAACAGGGTATCTGGCGGCTACACCTTC
>.|TRBV30|TRBJ2-5|TRBD2
CAWSGSGSWRETQYF
TGTGCCTGGAGTGGGAGCGGGAGTTGGCGAGAGACCCAGTACTTC